The source of this T cell receptor beta chain is a study of CD8+ T cells in alopecia areata. Extraction of RNA preceded its reverse transcription into cDNA, which served as the sequencing template. Data came from immunoSEQ multiplex PCR; TCRdb stores just in-frame clones and leaves some out. This table holds 150,000 to 250,000 clones, around 60% found once. Specified treatment: oral pan-JAK inhibitor, 5-10 mg twice daily. The V segment lost 4 bases and the J segment 2 bases; nucleotides outside the gene matches: 14. CDR3 length: 18 amino acids. From germline, CDR1 is LGHNA and CDR2 YNFKEQ. This TCR derives from a human donor with alopecia areata. V and J are TRBV4-2 and TRBJ2-3; 8 nucleotides align to TRBD1. Sequenced here: CD4+ T cells sorted from blood, sampled at week 4, from a patient treated with tofacitinib. CDR3 in DNA: TGTGCCAGCAGCCTTGCGGGCAGGGGGCTTCAGGCCACAGATACGCAGTATTTT. Protein product: CASSLAGRGLQATDTQYF.